Listed below are T cell receptor beta chains from one sample, sequenced in a study of CD8+ T cells in alopecia areata. The table came from immunoSEQ multiplex PCR; TCRdb's copy has only in-frame clones and leaves some out. The sample lists 100,000 to 150,000 clones; approximately 60% were seen once. Material: CD4+ T cells sorted from blood, obtained at week 4, from a patient treated with tofacitinib. These receptors came from a human donor with alopecia areata. Each CDR3 is given with its conserved first and last residue. The D gene is left open where the match is weak. Part of the rows lack a size; the others show once, few, many or a class for expanded clones.

CDR3: CAWRGDRGLKEKLFF
DNA: TGTGCCTGGAGGGGAGACAGGGGGCTGAAAGAAAAACTGTTTTTT
length: 15
J: TRBJ1-4
size: .
D: TRBD1
V: TRBV30

CDR3: CASSLDRQGYNYGYTF
DNA: TGTGCCAGCAGCTTAGACCGACAGGGATACAACTATGGCTACACCTTC
length: 16
J: TRBJ1-2
size: .
D: TRBD1
V: TRBV7-2

CDR3: CASSLPGANGYTF
DNA: TGCGCCAGCAGCTTGCCGGGGGCGAATGGCTACACCTTC
length: 13
J: TRBJ1-2
size: .
D: .
V: TRBV5-1

CDR3: CSVSIGQGAYNEQFF
DNA: TGCAGCGTCTCCATCGGACAGGGGGCCTACAATGAGCAGTTCTTC
length: 15
J: TRBJ2-1
size: .
D: TRBD1
V: TRBV29-1

CDR3: CASSQDLMGQGAQPQHF
DNA: TGCGCCAGCAGCCAAGATCTAATGGGACAGGGGGCTCAGCCCCAGCATTTT
length: 17
J: TRBJ1-5
size: .
D: TRBD1
V: TRBV4-3

CDR3: CASSRRGAGTEAFF
DNA: TGTGCCAGCAGCAGAAGGGGGGCAGGCACTGAAGCTTTCTTT
length: 14
J: TRBJ1-1
size: .
D: .
V: TRBV5-6

CDR3: CASSLGDIQYF
DNA: TGTGCCAGCAGCTTGGGGGACATTCAGTACTTC
length: 11
J: TRBJ2-4
size: .
D: .
V: TRBV5-6

CDR3: CASSLVSANVLTF
DNA: TGTGCCAGCAGTCTCGTTAGTGCCAACGTCCTGACTTTC
length: 13
J: TRBJ2-6
size: .
D: .
V: TRBV27

CDR3: CASSLSVAGLGNQPQHF
DNA: TGTGCCAGCAGCTTAAGTGTCGCGGGGTTGGGCAATCAGCCCCAGCATTTT
length: 17
J: TRBJ1-5
size: .
D: .
V: TRBV7-9

CDR3: CAWSVQGNGYTF
DNA: TGTGCCTGGAGTGTACAGGGCAATGGCTACACCTTC
length: 12
J: TRBJ1-2
size: .
D: .
V: TRBV30

CDR3: CASSSDRTEAFF
DNA: TGTGCCAGCAGTTCCGACCGCACTGAAGCTTTCTTT
length: 12
J: TRBJ1-1
size: .
D: .
V: TRBV6-5

CDR3: CASSLSWANTGELFF
DNA: TGTGCCAGCAGTTTATCATGGGCGAACACCGGGGAGCTGTTTTTT
length: 15
J: TRBJ2-2
size: .
D: .
V: TRBV27

CDR3: CASSPLAGTANYGYTF
DNA: TGTGCCAGCAGTCCCCTGGCCGGGACAGCTAACTATGGCTACACCTTC
length: 16
J: TRBJ1-2
size: .
D: TRBD1
V: TRBV2

CDR3: CASSQEFVRDPANEQFF
DNA: TGCGCCAGCAGCCAAGAATTTGTAAGGGATCCGGCCAATGAGCAGTTCTTC
length: 17
J: TRBJ2-1
size: .
D: .
V: TRBV4-3

CDR3: CASSGAADYEQYF
DNA: TGTGCCAGCAGCGGCGCGGCAGACTACGAGCAGTACTTC
length: 13
J: TRBJ2-7
size: once
D: .
V: TRBV9

CDR3: CASSEQGGGTEAFF
DNA: TGTGCCAGCAGTGAGCAGGGAGGGGGAACTGAAGCTTTCTTT
length: 14
J: TRBJ1-1
size: few
D: .
V: TRBV6-6

CDR3: CASSQDLGTDTQYF
DNA: TGTGCCAGCAGCCAAGATTTGGGGACAGATACGCAGTATTTT
length: 14
J: TRBJ2-3
size: once
D: .
V: TRBV14

CDR3: CASSLAPSANTGELFF
DNA: TGTGCCAGCAGCTTAGCACCCTCCGCGAACACCGGGGAGCTGTTTTTT
length: 16
J: TRBJ2-2
size: .
D: .
V: TRBV7-6

CDR3: CASTPGIFGTDTEAFF
DNA: TGTGCCAGCACCCCCGGCATCTTCGGAACTGACACTGAAGCTTTCTTT
length: 16
J: TRBJ1-1
size: few
D: .
V: TRBV7-9

CDR3: CASSTTGMPYEQYF
DNA: TGTGCCAGCAGCACCACAGGGATGCCCTACGAGCAGTACTTC
length: 14
J: TRBJ2-7
size: .
D: .
V: TRBV9

CDR3: CASRYGPGDGDQPQHF
DNA: TGCGCCAGCCGCTATGGCCCAGGGGACGGAGATCAGCCCCAGCATTTT
length: 16
J: TRBJ1-5
size: .
D: .
V: TRBV5-1

CDR3: CASSWDRDNEQFF
DNA: TGTGCCAGCAGTTGGGACAGGGACAATGAGCAGTTCTTC
length: 13
J: TRBJ2-1
size: .
D: TRBD1
V: TRBV7-3

CDR3: CASSLVGSGNTIYF
DNA: TGTGCCAGCAGCTTAGTAGGCTCTGGAAACACCATATATTTT
length: 14
J: TRBJ1-3
size: .
D: .
V: TRBV7-9

CDR3: CATSRDRENYGYTF
DNA: TGTGCCACCAGCAGGGACAGAGAGAACTATGGCTACACCTTC
length: 14
J: TRBJ1-2
size: .
D: .
V: TRBV15

CDR3: CSCISGQGNWQFF
DNA: TGCAGTTGCATTTCAGGGCAGGGGAATTGGCAGTTCTTC
length: 13
J: TRBJ2-1
size: .
D: .
V: TRBV29-1

CDR3: CASSRGGNQETQYF
DNA: TGTGCCAGCAGCCGCGGGGGCAACCAAGAGACCCAGTACTTC
length: 14
J: TRBJ2-5
size: .
D: .
V: TRBV7-6

CDR3: CASSMEYYGYTF
DNA: TGTGCCAGCAGCATGGAGTACTATGGCTACACCTTC
length: 12
J: TRBJ1-2
size: few
D: .
V: TRBV5-6

CDR3: CASSVTNTGELFF
DNA: TGTGCCAGCAGCGTAACAAACACCGGGGAGCTGTTTTTT
length: 13
J: TRBJ2-2
size: .
D: .
V: TRBV9

CDR3: CASSTPNNYEQYF
DNA: TGTGCCAGCAGTACTCCGAATAACTACGAGCAGTACTTC
length: 13
J: TRBJ2-7
size: .
D: .
V: TRBV7-9

CDR3: CASSLGQGHPGTQYF
DNA: TGCGCCAGCAGCTTGGGACAGGGGCATCCTGGAACGCAGTATTTT
length: 15
J: TRBJ2-3
size: .
D: TRBD1
V: TRBV5-1

CDR3: CASSFGGLGTDTQYF
DNA: TGTGCCAGCAGCTTCGGGGGATTGGGCACAGATACGCAGTATTTT
length: 15
J: TRBJ2-3
size: .
D: .
V: TRBV5-6

CDR3: CSAEEGAYGYTF
DNA: TGCAGCGCCGAAGAGGGGGCTTATGGCTACACCTTC
length: 12
J: TRBJ1-2
size: .
D: TRBD1
V: TRBV29-1

CDR3: CSAGADSQETQYF
DNA: TGCAGCGCCGGCGCGGACAGTCAAGAGACCCAGTACTTC
length: 13
J: TRBJ2-5
size: .
D: .
V: TRBV29-1

CDR3: CASSWTRGKGLSNQPQHF
DNA: TGTGCCAGCAGCTGGACAAGGGGCAAAGGACTTAGCAATCAGCCCCAGCATTTT
length: 18
J: TRBJ1-5
size: .
D: .
V: TRBV5-6

CDR3: CASSQELQINYGYTF
DNA: TGCGCCAGCAGCCAAGAGCTGCAGATCAACTATGGCTACACCTTC
length: 15
J: TRBJ1-2
size: .
D: .
V: TRBV4-3

CDR3: CASSPGLAREETQYF
DNA: TGCGCCAGCAGCCCGGGACTAGCGCGAGAAGAGACCCAGTACTTC
length: 15
J: TRBJ2-5
size: .
D: TRBD2
V: TRBV5-1

CDR3: CASSPLATYEQFF
DNA: TGTGCCAGCAGTCCACTAGCGACCTATGAGCAGTTCTTC
length: 13
J: TRBJ2-1
size: .
D: TRBD2
V: TRBV28

CDR3: CASSYVAGNQPQHF
DNA: TGTGCCAGCAGTTACGTCGCCGGTAATCAGCCCCAGCATTTT
length: 14
J: TRBJ1-5
size: .
D: .
V: TRBV6-6

CDR3: CSVELPGATYGYTF
DNA: TGCAGCGTTGAGTTGCCAGGGGCCACCTATGGCTACACCTTC
length: 14
J: TRBJ1-2
size: .
D: .
V: TRBV29-1

CDR3: CASSVGGQGFNSPLHF
DNA: TGTGCCAGCAGCGTAGGAGGACAGGGGTTTAATTCACCCCTCCACTTT
length: 16
J: TRBJ1-6
size: few
D: TRBD1
V: TRBV9

CDR3: CASRTGGASGYGYTF
DNA: TGTGCCAGCAGGACAGGTGGGGCCTCTGGGTATGGCTACACCTTC
length: 15
J: TRBJ1-2
size: few
D: .
V: TRBV27

CDR3: CASSQTSGSYNEQFF
DNA: TGTGCCAGCAGTCAGACTAGCGGGTCCTACAATGAGCAGTTCTTC
length: 15
J: TRBJ2-1
size: few
D: TRBD2
V: TRBV6-5

CDR3: CASSTGQGESETQYF
DNA: TGTGCCAGCAGCACGGGACAGGGAGAGTCCGAGACCCAGTACTTC
length: 15
J: TRBJ2-5
size: .
D: TRBD1
V: TRBV11-2